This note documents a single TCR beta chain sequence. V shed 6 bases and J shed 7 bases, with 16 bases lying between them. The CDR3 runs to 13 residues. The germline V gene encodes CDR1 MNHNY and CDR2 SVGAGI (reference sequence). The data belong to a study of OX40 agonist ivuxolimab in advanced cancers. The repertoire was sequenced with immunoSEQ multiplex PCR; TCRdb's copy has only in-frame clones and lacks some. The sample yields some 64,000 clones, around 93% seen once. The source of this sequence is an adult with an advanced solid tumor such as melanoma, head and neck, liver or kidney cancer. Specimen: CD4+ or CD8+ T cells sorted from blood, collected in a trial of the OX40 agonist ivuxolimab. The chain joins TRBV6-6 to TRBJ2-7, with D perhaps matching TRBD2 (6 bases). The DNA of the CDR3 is TGTGCCAGCAGCCTAGCGCCACGGGAGGAGCAGTACTTC. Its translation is CASSLAPREEQYF.